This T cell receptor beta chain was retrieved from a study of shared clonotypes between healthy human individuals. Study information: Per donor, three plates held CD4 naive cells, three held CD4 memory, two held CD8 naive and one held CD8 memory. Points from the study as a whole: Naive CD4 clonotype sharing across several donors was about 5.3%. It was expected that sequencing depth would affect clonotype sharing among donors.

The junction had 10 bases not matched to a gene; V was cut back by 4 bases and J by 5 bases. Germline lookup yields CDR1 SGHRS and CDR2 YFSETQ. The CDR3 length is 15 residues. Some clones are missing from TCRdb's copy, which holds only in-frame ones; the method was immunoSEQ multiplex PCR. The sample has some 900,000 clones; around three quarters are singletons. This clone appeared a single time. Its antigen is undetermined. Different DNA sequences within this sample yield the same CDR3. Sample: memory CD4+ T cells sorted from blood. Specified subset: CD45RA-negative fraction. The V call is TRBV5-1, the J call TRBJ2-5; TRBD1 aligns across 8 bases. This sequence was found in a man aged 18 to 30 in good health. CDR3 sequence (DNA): TGCGCCAGCAGCCGTGGACAGGGTAGTGGGGAGACCCAGTACTTC. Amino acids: CASSRGQGSGETQYF.